The 22 T cell receptor beta chains reported below all come from one sample, sequenced in a study of technical replicates of blood from a handful of donors. Only in-frame clones appear in the TCRdb table, and some are missing; sequencing was by immunoSEQ multiplex PCR. The sample holds about 14,000 clones, 84% seen once. The specimen was PBMCs. The receptors shown here come from a human donor in good health.

The chain links TRBV7-7 to TRBJ2-2, with a weak D call TRBD1 (5 bases). V lost 1 base, J lost 1 base, and 7 bases lay in between. The V gene's germline CDR1 is SSHAT and CDR2 FNYEAQ (reference sequence). The CDR3 runs 15 residues. This CDR3 is CASSLVTGNTGELFF. The CDR3 coding sequence is TGTGCCAGCAGCTTAGTTACAGGGAACACCGGGGAGCTGTTTTTT.

The chain is built from TRBV5-1 and TRBJ1-2; 7 nucleotides line up with TRBD1. The CDR3 is 13 amino acids. Germline loops: CDR1 SGHRS, CDR2 YFSETQ. V was pared by 3 bases and J by 6 bases, with 5 bases of the junction left unmatched. The CDR3 here is CASSWGTADGYTF. The CDR3 DNA follows: TGCGCCAGCAGCTGGGGGACAGCAGATGGCTACACCTTC.

The chain has TRBV19 and TRBJ2-7; 7 bases match TRBD2. Germline CDR1 and CDR2: LNHDA and SQIVND (reference sequence). The CDR3 consists of 14 residues. The V and J ends lost 8 bases and 5 bases, in that order; junction bases with no gene match: 12. CDR3 protein: CASSPAGVRHEQYF. Written as DNA, the CDR3 is TGTGCCAGTTCCCCGGCGGGAGTTCGCCACGAGCAGTACTTC.

The V and J genes are TRBV7-8 and TRBJ1-1, with D maybe TRBD1 (5 bases). This CDR3 contains 15 residues. CDR1 and CDR2 (germline): SGHVS, FQNEAQ. Trimming took off 0 bases at V and 5 bases at J, with 13 bases between the two ends. CDR3 nucleotides: TGTGCCAGCAGCTTAGCGTCAGGGCGTGGGACTGAAGCTTTCTTT. Encoded protein: CASSLASGRGTEAFF.

The rearrangement links TRBV6-6 to TRBJ2-6; D gene unclear. Trimming removed 0 bases at V and 0 bases at J, with 6 bases between. Per germline, CDR1 MNHNY and CDR2 SVGAGI (reference sequence). The length of the CDR3 is 16 residues. This chain's CDR3 is CASSYSTNSGANVLTF. The CDR3 nucleotides are TGTGCCAGCAGTTACTCAACTAACTCTGGGGCCAACGTCCTGACTTTC.

The V gene is TRBV6-5, the J gene TRBJ2-7; TRBD1 aligns across 9 bases. CDR1 and CDR2 (germline): MNHEY, SVGAGI. The CDR3 extends over 15 amino acids. With 7 bases clipped from V and 5 bases from J, the junction kept 12 bases outside the gene matches. CDR3 amino acids: CASNSLGQGGDEQYF. The CDR3 nucleotides are TGTGCCAGCAACTCTCTGGGACAGGGCGGCGACGAGCAGTACTTC.

This sequence joins TRBV9 and TRBJ2-7, with 11 bases identical to TRBD2. CDR3 length: 18 amino acids. J lost 0 bases, V lost 0 bases, and 8 bases had no gene match. The germline V gene encodes CDR1 SGDLS and CDR2 YYNGEE. This CDR3 reads CASSVVGLAGQGSYEQYF. As DNA, the CDR3 is TGTGCCAGCAGCGTAGTCGGACTAGCGGGCCAGGGCTCCTACGAGCAGTACTTC.

This clone was picked up a small number of times. The chain joins TRBV29-1 to TRBJ1-1, with D possibly TRBD1 on 6 matching bases. Germline lookup yields CDR1 SQVTM and CDR2 ANQGSEA. Trimming took off 7 bases at V and 9 bases at J, with 30 bases between the two ends. The CDR3 runs to 16 residues. The CDR3 protein is CSADGEGGAGREQAFF. The CDR3 DNA is TGCAGCGCCGACGGGGAGGGGGGCGCAGGGAGAGAACAAGCTTTCTTT.

In this sample, this clone turned up once. The chain uses TRBV29-1 and TRBJ2-1; 10 positions agree with TRBD2. The germline gives CDR1 SQVTM, CDR2 ANQGSEA. The CDR3 contains 14 residues. Trimming removed 6 bases from V and 3 bases from J; junction bases left unmatched: 5. CDR3 sequence: CSVDWTSGYNEQFF. The CDR3, as DNA: TGCAGCGTGGATTGGACTAGCGGCTACAATGAGCAGTTCTTC.

The sample holds one count of this clone. The chain uses TRBV6-6 and TRBJ1-1; no clear D gene. The CDR3 spans 14 residues. Per the germline V gene, CDR1 is MNHNY and CDR2 is SVGAGI (reference sequence). V gave up 0 bases and J gave up 3 bases, with 8 bases separating them. This chain's CDR3 is CASSYSTGYTEAFF. The CDR3 region has the DNA TGTGCCAGCAGTTACTCGACGGGGTACACTGAAGCTTTCTTT.

The chain has TRBV11-2 and TRBJ2-1; 8 positions agree with TRBD1. There are 19 residues in the CDR3. Germline trimming cut 3 bases from V and 5 bases from J; bases unmatched to any gene: 18. Germline values: CDR1 SGHAT, CDR2 FQNNGV. The CDR3 reads CASSFVPGQVSQPHNEQFF. In DNA form, the CDR3 reads TGTGCCAGCAGCTTCGTCCCGGGACAGGTTTCTCAGCCCCACAATGAGCAGTTCTTC.

This chain connects TRBV5-4 to TRBJ2-5; D unclear. V lost 3 bases to trimming and J lost 2 bases, with 11 bases between them. In germline, CDR1 is SGHNT, CDR2 YYREEE (reference sequence). The CDR3 is made up of 14 amino acids. The CDR3, as DNA: TGTGCCAGCAGCTACGGGTCTACTCAAGAGACCCAGTACTTC. Its protein product is CASSYGSTQETQYF.

This sequence joins TRBV27 and TRBJ2-7, with D possibly being TRBD2 (6 bases). The germline V and J ends were trimmed by 5 bases and 3 bases, with 14 bases remaining between them. Per germline, CDR1 MNHEY and CDR2 SMNVEV (reference sequence). The length of the CDR3 is 14 residues. CDR3 DNA: TGTGCCAGCAGTCCCTGGGGAGGCCTCTACGAGCAGTACTTC. It codes for CASSPWGGLYEQYF.

The chain uses TRBV5-4 and TRBJ2-7, with 11 positions matching TRBD1. Germline CDR1 reads SGHNT; CDR2 reads YYREEE (reference sequence). J was trimmed by 4 bases and V by 4 bases; bases with no gene match: 4. The CDR3 loop spans 14 amino acids. The CDR3 spells CASSGDRGKYEQYF. The CDR3 DNA reads as TGTGCCAGCAGCGGGGACAGGGGGAAATACGAGCAGTACTTC.

The J gene is TRBJ2-7, the V gene TRBV28, with 9 bases identical to TRBD1. The germline V gene encodes CDR1 MDHEN and CDR2 SYDVKM. V dropped 3 bases and J dropped 7; count of bases not matched to a gene: 10. The CDR3 runs 15 residues. CDR3 DNA: TGTGCCAGCAGTTTGGGGGGACAGGGACTCTGGGAGCAGTACTTC. Protein: CASSLGGQGLWEQYF.

The rearrangement links TRBV19 to TRBJ1-5; 11 bases line up with TRBD1. CDR3 length: 15 amino acids. The junction had 0 bases not matched to a gene; V was cut back by 3 bases and J by 2 bases. Germline V gene lookup returns CDR1 LNHDA and CDR2 SQIVND (reference sequence). In DNA form, the CDR3 reads TGTGCCAGTAGTATGGGACAGGGGGGCAATCAGCCCCAGCATTTT. Translated, it gives CASSMGQGGNQPQHF. The variable domain in full, with the rest retrieved from reference TRBV19 and TRBJ1-5, is DGGITQSPKYLFRKEGQNVTLSCEQNLNHDAMYWYRQDPGQGLRLIYYSQIVNDFQKGDIAEGYSVSREKKESFPLTVTSAQKNPTAFYLCASSMGQGGNQPQHFGDGTRLSIL.

This clone is a singleton in its sample. This rearrangement joins TRBV9 to TRBJ1-1, with no clear D. The germline V gene encodes CDR1 SGDLS and CDR2 YYNGEE. Trimming cost V 3 bases and J 3 bases, with 15 bases left between them. The CDR3 has 15 amino acids. Here the CDR3 reads CASSAAPPGYTEAFF. The CDR3 DNA is TGTGCCAGCAGCGCCGCGCCTCCAGGTTACACTGAAGCTTTCTTT.

V usage is TRBV5-1 and J usage is TRBJ2-7, with TRBD1 identical over 7 bases. CDR1 and CDR2 (germline): SGHRS, YFSETQ. V was pared by 4 bases and J by 3 bases, with 16 bases of the junction left unmatched. The CDR3 is made up of 17 amino acids. Here the CDR3 reads CASSPNIPGTAFYEQYF. The DNA for the CDR3 is TGCGCCAGCAGCCCCAATATCCCCGGGACAGCGTTCTACGAGCAGTACTTC. Supplemented by reference TRBV5-1 and TRBJ2-7, the full variable domain reads KAGVTQTPRYLIKTRGQQVTLSCSPISGHRSVSWYQQTPGQGLQFLFEYFSETQRNKGNFPGRFSGRQFSNSRSEMNVSTLELGDSALYLCASSPNIPGTAFYEQYFGPGTRLTVT.

This clone was observed a single time. The V call is TRBV4-1, the J call TRBJ2-1, with D perhaps matching TRBD2 (5 bases). CDR3 length: 15 amino acids. Deletions cut 4 bases from V and 5 bases from J, with 15 bases between. Germline V gene sequence: CDR1 MGHRA, CDR2 YSYEKL. The CDR3 is CASSPGLAGNNEQFF. The CDR3 nucleotides are TGCGCCAGCAGCCCCGGGCTAGCTGGGAACAATGAGCAGTTCTTC.

The V and J genes are TRBV2 and TRBJ2-6, with 9 bases aligning to TRBD2. This CDR3 contains 17 residues. Germline V gene data show CDR1 as SNHLY and CDR2 as FYNNEI. J gave up 3 bases and V 3 bases, and 6 bases lay outside the gene matches. The CDR3, as DNA: TGTGCCAGCAGTGATTTAGCGGGAGTAGTTGGGGCCAACGTCCTGACTTTC. This encodes CASSDLAGVVGANVLTF. Supplemented by reference TRBV2 and TRBJ2-6, the full variable domain reads EPEVTQTPSHQVTQMGQEVILRCVPISNHLYFYWYRQILGQKVEFLVSFYNNEISEKSEIFDDQFSVERPDGSNFTLKIRSTKLEDSAMYFCASSDLAGVVGANVLTFGAGSRLTVL.

V and J are TRBV19 and TRBJ1-1; D gene uncertain. The CDR3 has 11 residues. Trimming removed 4 bases at V and 7 bases at J, with 7 bases between. The germline gives CDR1 LNHDA, CDR2 SQIVND (reference sequence). The chain's CDR3 is CASSKRSEAFF. In DNA form, the CDR3 reads TGTGCCAGTAGTAAACGGAGTGAAGCTTTCTTT.

This chain connects TRBV12-5 to TRBJ2-3; TRBD2 matches at 12 bases. The CDR3 loop spans 14 amino acids. Germline V gene data show CDR1 as LGHNT and CDR2 as FRNRAP. The V gene end was trimmed by 7 bases and the J gene end by 3 bases; junction bases not matched to a gene: 2. The CDR3 DNA reads TGTGCTAGTGCCGGGACTAGCGGGACAGATACGCAGTATTTT. This codes for CASAGTSGTDTQYF.